This T cell receptor (beta chain) stems from a study of cytomegalovirus exposure and HLA in healthy donors. On this clone itself: The antigen remains unidentified.

Study-wide results and caveats: An analysis that came later showed most CMV-associated TCR beta chains appearing HLA-restricted.

The trim removed 6 bases at V and 2 bases at J, leaving 16 bases unmatched. CDR3 size: 19 residues. CDR1 SEHNR and CDR2 FQNEAQ come from the germline V gene (reference sequence). With 60 Vbeta and 13 Jbeta primers, the PCR was carried out. The protocol was immunoSEQ multiplex PCR, while the TCRdb copy is restricted to in-frame clones and leaves out a portion. The profile covers about 150,000 clones, with around 84% appearing a single time and roughly 5.3% taken by the ten largest. The sequenced sample was PBMCs. The J gene is TRBJ2-7, the V gene TRBV7-9, with 13 bases matching TRBD2. The sequence was collected from a woman between 40 and 55 years old in good health and CMV-seropositive. The CDR3 spells CASRLTGTGTSGAPYEQYF. CDR3 bases: TGTGCCAGCAGGCTGACCGGGACGGGGACTAGCGGGGCCCCCTACGAGCAGTACTTC.